The next 9 T cell receptor beta chains were all read from a single sample in a study of vaccination and CD4 T cells after COVID-19. Sequencing of the DNA from cultured CD4+ T cells was carried out with the Oncomine TCR Beta short-read assay. TCRdb passed the PCR reads through MiXCR, listing each CDR3 protein once. Here the sample spans about 15,000 distinct CDR3 sequences, over 50% being singletons. Noted treatment: roughly 11-day PBMC culture with coronavirus spike peptide pools or control peptides (ViraFEST assay). Antigens of these TCRs are unknown. Sequenced: CD4+ T cells from blood, cultured in vitro. These receptors came from a human donor who had recovered from COVID-19.

CDR3 region: CASSPPSGANVLTF. In nucleotides, the CDR3 is TGTGCCAGCAGCCCCCCATCTGGGGCCAACGTCCTGACTTTC. The chain has TRBV28 and TRBJ2-6; D unresolved. Looked up from germline, CDR1 is MDHEN and CDR2 is SYDVKM. V lost 6 bases to trimming and J lost 1 base, with 7 bases between them. This CDR3 spans 14 amino acids. The variable domain in full, completed from reference TRBV28 and TRBJ2-6, reads DVKVTQSSRYLVKRTGEKVFLECVQDMDHENMFWYRQDPGLGLRLIYFSYDVKMKEKGDIPEGYSVSREKKERFSLILESASTNQTSMYLCASSPPSGANVLTFGAGSRLTVL.

This clonotype was counted only a few times. The chain has TRBV15 and TRBJ2-2; D is possibly TRBD1 or TRBD2 (5 bases each). CDR3 length: 15 residues. V was trimmed by 3 bases and J by 3 bases, leaving 11 bases between them. CDR1 and CDR2 (germline): LNHNV, YYDKDF (reference sequence). The CDR3 loop reads CATSSRDRYTGELFF. DNA for the CDR3: TGTGCCACCAGCAGCCGGGACCGATACACCGGGGAGCTGTTTTTT.

This clonotype is a singleton in its sample. The V gene is TRBV6-4, the J gene TRBJ2-1; 10 nucleotides align to TRBD2. V shed 2 bases, J shed 4 bases, and the junction held 2 bases outside the gene matches. Germline loops: CDR1 MRHNA, CDR2 SNTAGT. The CDR3 length is 15 residues. CDR3 sequence reads: CASSDLAGAYNEQFF. The CDR3 coding sequence is TGTGCCAGCAGTGACCTAGCGGGAGCATACAATGAGCAGTTCTTC.

The chain recombines TRBV7-2 with TRBJ1-4, with 8 bases identical to TRBD1. This CDR3 is 15 amino acids long. The V segment lost 5 bases and the J segment 0 bases; nucleotides outside the gene matches: 2. Germline CDR1 reads SGHTA; CDR2 reads FQGNSA. The CDR3 reads CASSPQGATNEKLFF. The CDR3 bases are TGTGCCAGCAGCCCACAGGGGGCAACTAATGAAAAACTGTTTTTT.

The chain carries TRBV12-3 or TRBV12-4 and TRBJ2-4; 7 bases agree with TRBD1. The CDR3 consists of 14 residues. V dropped 3 bases and J dropped 5; count of bases not matched to a gene: 4. The CDR3 region is CASSLRTGENIQYF. In nucleotides, the CDR3 is TGTGCCAGCAGTTTGAGGACAGGTGAAAACATTCAGTACTTC.

The chain carries TRBV12-3 or TRBV12-4 and TRBJ1-2; D is perhaps TRBD1 (6 bases). The CDR3 loop spans 12 amino acids. V gave up 5 bases and J gave up 10 bases, with 14 bases separating them. The CDR3 spells CASSPDRDTYTF. CDR3 nucleotide sequence: TGTGCCAGCAGTCCGGACAGAGATACCTACACCTTC.

The chain uses TRBV7-9 and TRBJ1-3; D gene unclear. The CDR3 sequence is 16 residues long. CDR1 SEHNR and CDR2 FQNEAQ come from the germline V gene (reference sequence). The V end lost 2 bases, the J end lost 1 base, and 12 bases lay between the germline ends. CDR3 loop: CASSLTQSFSGNTIYF. The CDR3 DNA reads as TGTGCCAGCAGCTTAACCCAGTCCTTTTCTGGAAACACCATATATTTT.

The rearrangement joins TRBV18 to TRBJ2-1; D is uncertain. This CDR3 has 11 residues. Germline values: CDR1 KGHSH, CDR2 LQKENI. V dropped 3 bases and J dropped 10 bases, with 7 bases sitting between them. CDR3 sequence (DNA): TGTGCCAGCTCACCGGAGCAGGAGCAGTTCTTC. Amino acids: CASSPEQEQFF.

The chain has TRBV20-1 and TRBJ2-7; 7 nucleotides agree with TRBD1. V lost 8 bases, J lost 0 bases, and 7 bases stayed unmatched. Germline CDR1 and CDR2: DFQATT and SNEGSKA (reference sequence). The CDR3 covers 13 residues. The CDR3 sequence is CSTGTVHSYEQYF. CDR3 DNA: TGCAGTACGGGGACAGTTCACTCCTACGAGCAGTACTTC.